This TCR beta chain was sequenced in a study of post-analysis software for immune sequencing data. Study-level findings and limits: Comparison of patients with controls showed roughly five TRBV segments more frequent in patients, TRBV5-6, TRBV5-1 and TRBV20-1 among them. Significantly lower normalized Chao1 diversity was found in patients with multiple sclerosis relative to controls.

This CDR3 is 15 amino acids long. V was trimmed by 1 base and J by 2 bases, leaving 11 bases between them. Germline V gene data show CDR1 as LGHDT and CDR2 as YNNKEL (reference sequence). On this clonotype itself: As yet, its antigen is unknown.

Libraries were made from TCR beta cDNA, and they carried unique molecular identifiers. MiXCR was run by TCRdb on the PCR reads, yielding one entry per CDR3 protein. This sample yields 600,000 to 750,000 distinct CDR3 sequences, of which around 64% are seen a single time; about 11% belongs to the top ten. The sequence was collected from a girl aged 2-15 years with multiple sclerosis. The rearrangement links TRBV3-1 to TRBJ1-2; D call uncertain. The sequencing sample was made of blood. The CDR3, as DNA: TGTGCCAGCAGCCAAGGTCGTTTTTCGAACTATGGCTACACCTTC. As protein: CASSQGRFSNYGYTF.